The clone carrying this TCR beta chain appeared a few times. The antigen is undetermined. The V gene's germline CDR1 is SQVTM and CDR2 ANQGSEA. Between the trimmed V and J ends, which lost 6 bases and 0 bases, there was a span of 6 bases. The CDR3 is 13 residues long. The sample is drawn from a study of T-cell memory formation after mild COVID-19. About the research overall: Clusters of TCRs were largely donor specific. General observations from the study: CD4/CD8 balance characterized clones contracting day 15 to 85, and CD4+ skew characterized later expanders. Pre-infection memory held some responding clones, suggesting pre-existing cross-reactive T cells responded.

TCRdb ran MiXCR on the 5' RACE reads and lists one entry per CDR3 protein. The sample lists 100,000 to 150,000 distinct CDR3 sequences; 5% to 6.5% were seen once. The source is an adult woman who had mild COVID-19 (a few samples of this study predate the infection). Cell type and time point are not known. This chain uses TRBV29-1 with TRBJ2-6; D is unclear. Sequenced input: PBMCs or a T cell subset sorted from them (not recorded which). The CDR3 sequence is CSVGYSGANVLTF. In DNA, the CDR3 is TGCAGCGTGGGATACTCTGGGGCCAACGTCCTGACTTTC.